A single sample gave rise to the 18 T cell receptor beta chains below, sequenced in a study of shared clonotypes between healthy human individuals. Some clones are missing from TCRdb's copy, which holds only in-frame ones; the method was immunoSEQ multiplex PCR. In the table there are about 490,000 clones, about 85% of which are singletons. Source material: PBMCs. These receptors were collected from a middle-aged woman in good health. Some clones in this sample may be carry-over from other donors' samples.

The V and J genes are TRBV5-4 and TRBJ2-6; a weak D match, TRBD1 (6 bases). The CDR3 loop spans 15 amino acids. Germline CDR1 SGHNT, CDR2 YYREEE (reference sequence). Trimming left V 0 bases short and J 2 bases short, with 6 bases between. The CDR3 nucleotides read TGTGCCAGCAGCTTGGAGGGGGCTGGGGCCAACGTCCTGACTTTC. Protein product: CASSLEGAGANVLTF.

The CDR3 loop reads CAISDRTGDWNEQFF. The CDR3 nucleotides are TGTGCCATCAGTGACAGGACAGGGGATTGGAATGAGCAGTTCTTC. The V call is TRBV10-3, the J call TRBJ2-1; TRBD1 matches at 9 bases. CDR3 length equals 15 residues. Looked up from germline, CDR1 is ENHRY and CDR2 is SYGVKD. With 3 bases clipped from V and 7 bases from J, the junction kept 7 bases outside the gene matches.

This sequence joins TRBV7-8 and TRBJ1-1, with D unresolved. The germline V gene has CDR1 SGHVS and CDR2 FQNEAQ. This CDR3 has 13 amino acids. The V and J ends lost 5 bases and 4 bases respectively, with 11 bases between them. This chain's CDR3 is CASSAGLGTEAFF. Here the CDR3 DNA reads TGTGCCAGCAGCGCTGGGCTGGGCACTGAAGCTTTCTTT.

This clone was picked up one time. The CDR3 loop is CAGRDRSQETQYF. The CDR3 coding sequence is TGTGCCGGCCGGGACAGAAGCCAAGAGACCCAGTACTTC. The chain uses TRBV6-1 and TRBJ2-5, with TRBD1 identical over 7 bases. V lost 11 bases to trimming and J lost 1 base; unmatched junction nucleotides: 7. The CDR3 runs 13 residues. CDR1 is MNHNS, CDR2 SASEGT, per germline.

The chain is built from TRBV10-3 and TRBJ1-2; D may be TRBD1 (5 bases). Trimming took off 6 bases at V and 2 bases at J, with 13 bases between the two ends. Looked up from germline, CDR1 is ENHRY and CDR2 is SYGVKD. The CDR3 loop spans 14 amino acids. The CDR3 DNA is TGTGCCATCAGCGTAGGGACCGCCAACTATGGCTACACCTTC. Protein product: CAISVGTANYGYTF.

A remark on this clone: A far larger clone differs by one base, so this is likely a read error. Different DNA sequences within this sample yield the same CDR3. The V call is TRBV6-1, the J call TRBJ1-1; TRBD1 might be the D (5 bases). Per germline, CDR1 MNHNS and CDR2 SASEGT. There are 12 residues in the CDR3. Trimming removed 5 bases at V and 11 bases at J, with 15 bases between. This CDR3 is CASSLPTGGAFF. Written as DNA, the CDR3 is TGTGCCAGCAGTCTCCCTACGGGGGGGGCTTTCTTT.

V is TRBV9 and J is TRBJ2-3, with D maybe TRBD2 (6 bases). Germline assignment: CDR1 SGDLS and CDR2 YYNGEE. CDR3 size: 16 residues. The ends were cut back, 0 bases at V and 0 bases at J, with 11 bases in the middle. CDR3 in amino acids: CASSVDSGSSTDTQYF. The CDR3 nucleotides are TGTGCCAGCAGCGTAGATAGCGGCTCTAGCACAGATACGCAGTATTTT.

The chain is built from TRBV29-1 and TRBJ2-3, with TRBD2 as a possible D gene (6 bases). The germline CDR1 and CDR2 sequences are SQVTM and ANQGSEA. The CDR3 is 16 amino acids. V was shortened by 4 bases and J by 0 bases, with 17 bases between the two germline ends. The CDR3 bases are TGCAGCGTTGTGCCCCGATTAGCGGCTAGCACAGATACGCAGTATTTT. Protein sequence: CSVVPRLAASTDTQYF.

This clone has at least ten counts. The chain is built from TRBV5-3 and TRBJ1-5; no clear D. TRBV5-3 is annotated as an ORF whose role is uncertain. This CDR3 spans 15 amino acids. The V gene lost 4 bases and the J gene lost 1 base, with 12 bases spanning the gap. The chain's CDR3 is CARSTLVASNQPQHF. In DNA, the CDR3 is TGTGCCAGAAGCACCCTAGTAGCGAGCAATCAGCCCCAGCATTTT.

The V call is TRBV7-2, the J call TRBJ2-5; tentatively, D is TRBD1 (5 bases). Looked up from germline, CDR1 is SGHTA and CDR2 is FQGNSA. V shed 5 bases and J shed 2 bases, with 21 bases lying between them. This CDR3 spans 17 amino acids. The CDR3 sequence: CASSQRGRVGWQETQYF. CDR3 sequence (DNA): TGTGCCAGCAGCCAAAGGGGCAGGGTGGGGTGGCAAGAGACCCAGTACTTC.

J is TRBJ2-2 and V is TRBV4-1; D unresolved. Germline V gene lookup returns CDR1 MGHRA and CDR2 YSYEKL. CDR3 length: 17 amino acids. Trimming pared 0 bases from V and 0 bases from J, leaving 11 bases between. Here the CDR3 DNA reads TGCGCCAGCAGCCAAGACGGTGGCCAGACGAACACCGGGGAGCTGTTTTTT. It codes for CASSQDGGQTNTGELFF.

This clone was picked up many times. In DNA form, the CDR3 reads TGTGCCAGCAGACCAGGGAGAGAACCAACCTACGAGCAGTACTTC. It is translated as CASRPGREPTYEQYF. The chain combines TRBV2 with TRBJ2-7, with D perhaps matching TRBD1 or TRBD2 (5 bases each). Germline loops: CDR1 SNHLY, CDR2 FYNNEI. The CDR3 extends over 15 amino acids. V was pared by 6 bases and J by 2 bases, with 17 bases between. Drawing the rest from reference TRBV2 and TRBJ2-7, the complete variable domain is EPEVTQTPSHQVTQMGQEVILRCVPISNHLYFYWYRQILGQKVEFLVSFYNNEISEKSEIFDDQFSVERPDGSNFTLKIRSTKLEDSAMYFCASRPGREPTYEQYFGPGTRLTVT.

The rearrangement uses TRBV7-3 and TRBJ2-3; D gene ambiguous. Trimming cost V 3 bases and J 0 bases, with 7 bases left between them. The V gene's germline CDR1 is SGHTA and CDR2 FQGTGA. The CDR3 spans 14 residues. The CDR3 loop is CASSLGSSTDTQYF. CDR3 bases: TGTGCCAGCAGCTTGGGCAGTAGCACAGATACGCAGTATTTT.

The CDR3 DNA sequence: TGTGCCAGCTCACCAGGGCAGAGTAACTATGGCTACACCTTC. This gives the protein CASSPGQSNYGYTF. This sequence joins TRBV18 and TRBJ1-2; the D is unclear. Germline V gives CDR1 KGHSH, CDR2 LQKENI. The CDR3 runs 14 residues. Trimming left V 2 bases short and J 1 base short, with 8 bases between.

The CDR3 nucleotides read TGCAGTGCTAGTTTTGCGGGTAAGAAGTTCTTC. Protein sequence: CSASFAGKKFF. The chain links TRBV20-1 to TRBJ2-1; tentatively, D is TRBD2 (5 bases). The CDR3 length is 11 residues. Trimming shortened V by 3 bases and J by 14 bases, and 14 bases separated the two germline ends. Germline CDR1 reads DFQATT; CDR2 reads SNEGSKA (reference sequence).

Concerning this clone itself: Only one base separates this from a far larger clonotype, so it likely reflects a read error. This chain links TRBV5-6 with TRBJ1-5; D gene unclear. The CDR3 sequence is 15 residues long. Germline V gene sequence: CDR1 SGHDT, CDR2 YYEEEE. The CDR3 bases are TGTGCCAGCATCTTGGCGGAAAGAGAGGATCAGCCCCAGCATTTT. Encoded protein: CASILAEREDQPQHF.

This chain joins TRBV20-1 and TRBJ2-7; 7 bases are a match to TRBD1. Germline CDR1 reads DFQATT; CDR2 reads SNEGSKA (reference sequence). The CDR3 sequence is 11 residues long. J was trimmed by 7 bases and V by 3 bases; bases with no gene match: 3. The CDR3 spells CSARDRSEQYF. Here the CDR3 DNA reads TGCAGTGCTAGGGACAGGTCTGAGCAGTACTTC.

The chain couples TRBV7-9 to TRBJ1-5; possible D gene TRBD1, 5 bases. The V gene's germline CDR1 is SEHNR and CDR2 FQNEAQ (reference sequence). Trimming cost V 1 base and J 5 bases, with 6 bases left between them. This CDR3 has 13 residues. The CDR3 reads CASSLVGDQPQHF. The CDR3 DNA reads as TGTGCCAGCAGCTTAGTAGGGGATCAGCCCCAGCATTTT.